This TCR beta chain was observed in a study of cytomegalovirus exposure and HLA in healthy donors. PCR used 60 Vbeta primers and 13 Jbeta primers. TCRdb's copy holds only in-frame clones and misses some; the assay was immunoSEQ multiplex PCR. The sample yields 83,000 or so clones, around 76% seen once. Sequencing was performed on PBMCs. This TCR derives from a man aged 25-40 years in good health and CMV-seropositive.

The CDR3 region has the DNA TGTGCCATCAGGGGTTCGGACAGCAATAATTCACCCCTCCACTTT. Amino acid sequence: CAIRGSDSNNSPLHF. This chain uses TRBV10-3 with TRBJ1-6, with D possibly matching TRBD1 (6 bases). With 6 bases removed from V and 5 bases from J, the gap between germline ends came to 14 bases. In germline, CDR1 is ENHRY, CDR2 SYGVKD. The CDR3 contains 15 residues.